This entry describes one T cell receptor beta chain. The antigen remains unidentified. The CDR3 goes on 3 residues after the read ends, and that part is filled in from the germline J gene. The V gene's germline CDR1 is DFQATT and CDR2 SNEGSKA (reference sequence). The CDR3 runs 14 residues. Deletions cut 2 bases from V and 1 base from J, with 11 bases between. This sample was taken from a study of T cells in women clearing cervical HPV infection. About the research overall: Cases' blood sampling followed lesion detection by median approximately 150 days (90 to 200). Study-wide results and limits: Timing of associations relative to infection is unclear; T-cell subsets were not isolated.

Dot-blot hybridization genotyped cervical HPV amplified with MY09/MY11 PCR. Data came from immunoSEQ multiplex PCR; TCRdb stores just in-frame clones and leaves some out. This sample's table reports tens of thousands of clones. V and J are TRBV20-1 and TRBJ1-1; D perhaps matches TRBD1 (6 bases). This TCR derives from a woman between 18 and 70 years old with a cervical HPV16 infection that either progressed to CIN3+ or cleared (not recorded which). Sequencing was done on a sample of blood buffy coat. CDR3 bases read: TGCAGTGCTAGAAAGGGGGGGCAGAACACTGAA. Protein: CSARKGGQNTE. Given in full, the CDR3 is CSARKGGQNTEAFF.